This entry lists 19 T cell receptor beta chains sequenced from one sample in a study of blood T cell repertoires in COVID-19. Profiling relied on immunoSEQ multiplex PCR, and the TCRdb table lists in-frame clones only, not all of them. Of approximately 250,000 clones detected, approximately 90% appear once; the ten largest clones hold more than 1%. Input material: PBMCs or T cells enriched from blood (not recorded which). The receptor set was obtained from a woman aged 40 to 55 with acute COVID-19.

This CDR3 reads CASSRGSGANVLTF. The CDR3 DNA reads TGTGCCAGCAGTCGGGGGTCTGGGGCCAACGTCCTGACTTTC. The chain recombines TRBV6-5 with TRBJ2-6; D possibly corresponds to TRBD2 (6 bases). Germline loops: CDR1 MNHEY, CDR2 SVGAGI. The V gene lost 5 bases and the J gene lost 1 base, with 6 bases spanning the gap. The CDR3 sequence is 14 residues long.

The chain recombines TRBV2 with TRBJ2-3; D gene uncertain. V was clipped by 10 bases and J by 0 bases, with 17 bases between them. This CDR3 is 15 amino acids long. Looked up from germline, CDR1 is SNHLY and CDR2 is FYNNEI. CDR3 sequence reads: CATKNNRYSTDTQYF. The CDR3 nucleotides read TGTGCCACCAAAAATAACAGATATAGCACAGATACGCAGTATTTT.

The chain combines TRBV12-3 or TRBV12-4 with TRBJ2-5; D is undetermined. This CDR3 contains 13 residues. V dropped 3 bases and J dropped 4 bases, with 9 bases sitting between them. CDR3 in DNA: TGTGCCAGCAGTTTGGGCCGGCGAGAGACCCAGTACTTC. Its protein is CASSLGRRETQYF.

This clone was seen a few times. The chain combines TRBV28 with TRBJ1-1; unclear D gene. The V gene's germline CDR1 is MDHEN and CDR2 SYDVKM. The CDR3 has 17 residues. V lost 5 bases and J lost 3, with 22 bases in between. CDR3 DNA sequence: TGTGCCAGCAGTGTAGTTCGGGGTATGGGTATGGACACTGAAGCTTTCTTT. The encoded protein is CASSVVRGMGMDTEAFF.

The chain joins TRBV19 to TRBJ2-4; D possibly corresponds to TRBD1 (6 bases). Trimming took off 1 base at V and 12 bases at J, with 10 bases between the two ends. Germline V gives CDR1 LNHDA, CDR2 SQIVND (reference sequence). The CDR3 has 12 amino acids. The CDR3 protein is CASSIGRDTQYF. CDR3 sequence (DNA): TGTGCCAGTAGTATAGGCCGGGACACTCAGTACTTC.

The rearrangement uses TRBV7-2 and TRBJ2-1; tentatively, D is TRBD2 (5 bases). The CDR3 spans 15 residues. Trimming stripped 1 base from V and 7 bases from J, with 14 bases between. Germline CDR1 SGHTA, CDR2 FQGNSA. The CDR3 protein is CASSLGLGGGNEQFF. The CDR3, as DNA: TGTGCCAGCAGCTTAGGGCTAGGCGGCGGGAATGAGCAGTTCTTC.

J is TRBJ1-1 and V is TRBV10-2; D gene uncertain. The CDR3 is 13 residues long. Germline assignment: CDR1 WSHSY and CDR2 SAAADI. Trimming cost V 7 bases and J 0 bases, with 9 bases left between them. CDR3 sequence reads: CASNRALNTEAFF. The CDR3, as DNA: TGCGCCAGCAACAGAGCTCTGAACACTGAAGCTTTCTTT.

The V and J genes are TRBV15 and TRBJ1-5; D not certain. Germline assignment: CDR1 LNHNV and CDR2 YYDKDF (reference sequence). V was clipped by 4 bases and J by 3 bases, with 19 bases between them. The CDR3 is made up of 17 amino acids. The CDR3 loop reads CATSIVRHGINNQPQHF. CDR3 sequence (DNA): TGTGCCACCAGCATAGTAAGGCACGGGATCAACAATCAGCCCCAGCATTTT.

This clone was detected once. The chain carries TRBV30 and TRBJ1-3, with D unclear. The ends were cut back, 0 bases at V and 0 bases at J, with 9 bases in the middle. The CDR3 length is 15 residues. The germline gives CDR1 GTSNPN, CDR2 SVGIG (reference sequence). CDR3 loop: CAWSVLSLSGNTIYF. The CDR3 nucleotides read TGTGCCTGGAGTGTACTGAGTCTCTCTGGAAACACCATATATTTT.

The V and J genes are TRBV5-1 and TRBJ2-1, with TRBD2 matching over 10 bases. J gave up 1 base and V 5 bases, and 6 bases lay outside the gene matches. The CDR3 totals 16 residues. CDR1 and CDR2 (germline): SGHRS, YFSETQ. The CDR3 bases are TGCGCCAGCAGAGATCCTAGCGGGAGATCCTACAATGAGCAGTTCTTC. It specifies CASRDPSGRSYNEQFF.

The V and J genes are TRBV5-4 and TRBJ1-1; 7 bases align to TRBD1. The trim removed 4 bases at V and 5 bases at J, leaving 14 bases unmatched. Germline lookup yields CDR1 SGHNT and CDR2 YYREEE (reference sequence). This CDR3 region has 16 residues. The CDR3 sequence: CASSIRQGWSRTEAFF. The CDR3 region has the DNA TGTGCCAGCAGCATTAGACAGGGTTGGAGTAGGACTGAAGCTTTCTTT.

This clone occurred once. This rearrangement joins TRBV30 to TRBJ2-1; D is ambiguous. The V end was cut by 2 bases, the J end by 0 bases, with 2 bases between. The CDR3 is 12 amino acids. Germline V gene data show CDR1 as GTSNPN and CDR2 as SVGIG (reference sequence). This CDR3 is CAWSLSYNEQFF. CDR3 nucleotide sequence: TGTGCCTGGAGTCTCTCCTACAATGAGCAGTTCTTC.

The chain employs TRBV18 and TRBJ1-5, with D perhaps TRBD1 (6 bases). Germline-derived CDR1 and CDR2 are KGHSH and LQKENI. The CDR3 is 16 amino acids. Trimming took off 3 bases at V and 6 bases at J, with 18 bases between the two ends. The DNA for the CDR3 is TGTGCCAGCTCACCGAATCCCCGGGGGGCCGGTCAGCCCCAGCATTTT. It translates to CASSPNPRGAGQPQHF.

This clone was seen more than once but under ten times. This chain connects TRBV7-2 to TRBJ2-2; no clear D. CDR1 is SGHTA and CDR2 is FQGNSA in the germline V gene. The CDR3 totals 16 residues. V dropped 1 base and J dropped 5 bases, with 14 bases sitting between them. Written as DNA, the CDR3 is TGTGCCAGCAGCTTAGTTCGTACAGTTGGTACCGGGGAGCTGTTTTTT. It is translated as CASSLVRTVGTGELFF.

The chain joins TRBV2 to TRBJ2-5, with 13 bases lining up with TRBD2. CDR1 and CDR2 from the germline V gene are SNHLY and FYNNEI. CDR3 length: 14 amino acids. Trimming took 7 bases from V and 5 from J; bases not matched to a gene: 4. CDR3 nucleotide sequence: TGTGCCAGCACGAAGACTAGCGGGAGGGAGACCCAGTACTTC. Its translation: CASTKTSGRETQYF.

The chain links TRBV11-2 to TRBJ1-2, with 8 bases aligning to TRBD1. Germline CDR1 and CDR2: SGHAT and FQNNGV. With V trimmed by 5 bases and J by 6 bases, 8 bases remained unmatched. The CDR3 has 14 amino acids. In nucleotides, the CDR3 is TGTGCCAGCAGCCCCCGACAGGGGAGGGATGGCTACACCTTC. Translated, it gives CASSPRQGRDGYTF.

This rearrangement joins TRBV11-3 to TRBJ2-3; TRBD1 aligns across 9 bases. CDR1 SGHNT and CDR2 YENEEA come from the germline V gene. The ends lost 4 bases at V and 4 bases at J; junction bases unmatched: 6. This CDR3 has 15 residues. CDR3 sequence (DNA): TGTGCCAGCAGCTCTAGGACAGGGGCGGCAGATACGCAGTATTTT. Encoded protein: CASSSRTGAADTQYF.

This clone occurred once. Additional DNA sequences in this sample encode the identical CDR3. CDR3 bases: TGTGCCAGTAGGCTACTAGCGGGAGTTGTCGCAAACATTCAGTACTTC. Translating gives CASRLLAGVVANIQYF. The chain links TRBV11-2 to TRBJ2-4, with 11 positions matching TRBD2. The CDR3 has 16 amino acids. V shed 9 bases and J 6 bases; nucleotides not matched to a gene: 13. CDR1 is SGHAT, CDR2 FQNNGV, per germline.

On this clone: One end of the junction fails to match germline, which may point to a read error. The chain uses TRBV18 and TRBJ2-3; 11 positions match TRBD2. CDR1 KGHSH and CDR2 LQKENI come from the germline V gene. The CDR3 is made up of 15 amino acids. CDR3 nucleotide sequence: TGTGCCAGCTCAGACATAGATACGACTAGCGGGATAAGATGTTTT. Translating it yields CASSDIDTTSGIRCF.